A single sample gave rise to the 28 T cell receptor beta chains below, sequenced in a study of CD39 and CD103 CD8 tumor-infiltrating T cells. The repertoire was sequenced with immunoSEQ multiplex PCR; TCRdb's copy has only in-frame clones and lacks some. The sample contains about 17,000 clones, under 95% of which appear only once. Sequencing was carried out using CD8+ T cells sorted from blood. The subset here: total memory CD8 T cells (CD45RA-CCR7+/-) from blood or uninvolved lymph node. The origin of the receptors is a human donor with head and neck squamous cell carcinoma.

The CDR3 loop reads CASSLASGGFETQYF. The CDR3 DNA sequence: TGCGCCAGCAGCTTGGCCAGCGGGGGATTCGAGACCCAGTACTTC. The gene calls are TRBV5-1 and TRBJ2-5, with 8 bases that match TRBD2. CDR1 SGHRS and CDR2 YFSETQ come from the germline V gene. V lost 0 bases, J lost 5 bases, and 6 bases stayed unmatched. The CDR3 covers 15 residues.

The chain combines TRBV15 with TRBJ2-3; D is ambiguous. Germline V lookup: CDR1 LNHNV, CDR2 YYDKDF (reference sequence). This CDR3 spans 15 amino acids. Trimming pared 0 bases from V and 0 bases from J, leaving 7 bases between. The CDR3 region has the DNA TGTGCCACCAGCAGAGAAGCTTATAGCACAGATACGCAGTATTTT. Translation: CATSREAYSTDTQYF. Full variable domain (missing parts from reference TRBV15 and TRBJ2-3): DAMVIQNPRYQVTQFGKPVTLSCSQTLNHNVMYWYQQKSSQAPKLLFHYYDKDFNNEADTPDNFQSRRPNTSFCFLDIRSPGLGDTAMYLCATSREAYSTDTQYFGPGTRLTVL.

CDR3 region: CASSETGELFF. In nucleotides, the CDR3 is TGTGCCAGCAGTGAAACCGGGGAGCTGTTTTTT. The rearrangement uses TRBV2 and TRBJ2-2; D unresolved. Trimming took off 2 bases at V and 5 bases at J, with 0 bases between the two ends. CDR1 is SNHLY and CDR2 is FYNNEI in the germline V gene. This CDR3 has 11 amino acids.

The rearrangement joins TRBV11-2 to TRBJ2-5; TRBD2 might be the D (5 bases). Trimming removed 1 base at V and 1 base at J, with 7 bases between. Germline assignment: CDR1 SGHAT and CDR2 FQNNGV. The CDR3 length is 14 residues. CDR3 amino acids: CASSLGGSQETQYF. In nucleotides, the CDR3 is TGTGCCAGCAGCTTAGGAGGGTCCCAAGAGACCCAGTACTTC.

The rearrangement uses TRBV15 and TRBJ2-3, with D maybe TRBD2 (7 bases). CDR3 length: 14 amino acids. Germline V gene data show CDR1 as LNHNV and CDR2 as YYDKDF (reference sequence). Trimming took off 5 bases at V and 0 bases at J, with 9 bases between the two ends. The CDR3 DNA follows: TGTGCCACCAGCGGGGGGGCTAGCACAGATACGCAGTATTTT. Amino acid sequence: CATSGGASTDTQYF.

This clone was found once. CDR3 sequence (DNA): TGTGCCAGCAGTGATCAGGGGCTCTATGGCTACACCTTC. Protein product: CASSDQGLYGYTF. The chain employs TRBV6-1 and TRBJ1-2; the D gene is possibly TRBD1 (6 bases). Germline loops: CDR1 MNHNS, CDR2 SASEGT. V was trimmed by 3 bases and J by 4 bases, leaving 9 bases between them. CDR3 length: 13 amino acids.

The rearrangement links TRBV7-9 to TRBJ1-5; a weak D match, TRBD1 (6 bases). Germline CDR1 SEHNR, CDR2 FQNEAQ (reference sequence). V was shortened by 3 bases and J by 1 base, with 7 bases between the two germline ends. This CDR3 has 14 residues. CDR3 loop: CASSFQGSNQPQHF. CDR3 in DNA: TGTGCCAGCAGCTTCCAGGGGAGCAATCAGCCCCAGCATTTT. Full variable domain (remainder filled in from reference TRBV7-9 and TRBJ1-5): DTGVSQNPRHKITKRGQNVTFRCDPISEHNRLYWYRQTLGQGPEFLTYFQNEAQLEKSRLLSDRFSAERPKGSFSTLEIQRTEQGDSAMYLCASSFQGSNQPQHFGDGTRLSIL.

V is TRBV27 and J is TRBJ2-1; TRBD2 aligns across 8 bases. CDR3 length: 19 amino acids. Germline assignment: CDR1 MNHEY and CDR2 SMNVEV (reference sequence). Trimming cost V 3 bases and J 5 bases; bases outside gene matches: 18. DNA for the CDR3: TGTGCCAGCAGTTTCACCGGACTAGCCGGGTGGGTTGAACACAATGAGCAGTTCTTC. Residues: CASSFTGLAGWVEHNEQFF.

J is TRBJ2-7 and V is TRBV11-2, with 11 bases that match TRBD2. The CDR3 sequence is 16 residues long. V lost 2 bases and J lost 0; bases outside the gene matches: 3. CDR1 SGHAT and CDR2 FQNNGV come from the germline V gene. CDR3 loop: CASSLFLAGGSYEQYF. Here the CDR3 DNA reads TGTGCCAGCAGCTTATTTCTAGCGGGGGGCTCCTACGAGCAGTACTTC.

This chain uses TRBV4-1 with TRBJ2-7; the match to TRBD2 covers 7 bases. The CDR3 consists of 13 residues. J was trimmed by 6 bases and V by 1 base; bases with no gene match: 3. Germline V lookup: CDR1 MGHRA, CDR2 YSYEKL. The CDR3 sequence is CASSQVGGGEQYF. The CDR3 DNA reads TGCGCCAGCAGCCAAGTGGGGGGGGGCGAGCAGTACTTC.

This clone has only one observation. CDR3 loop: CASSQGPGVELFF. CDR3 bases: TGCGCCAGCAGCCAAGGTCCGGGAGTGGAGCTGTTTTTT. The chain is built from TRBV4-1 and TRBJ2-2; a weak D match, TRBD2 (6 bases). V lost 1 base to trimming and J lost 10 bases, with 10 bases between them. The germline V gene has CDR1 MGHRA and CDR2 YSYEKL. The CDR3 is 13 residues long.

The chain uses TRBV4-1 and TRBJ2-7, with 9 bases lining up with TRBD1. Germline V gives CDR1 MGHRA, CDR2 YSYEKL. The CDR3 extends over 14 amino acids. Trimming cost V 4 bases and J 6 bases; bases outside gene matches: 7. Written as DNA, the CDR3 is TGCGCCAGCAGCCTCCTCCTGACAGGGGGCGAGCAGTACTTC. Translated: CASSLLLTGGEQYF.

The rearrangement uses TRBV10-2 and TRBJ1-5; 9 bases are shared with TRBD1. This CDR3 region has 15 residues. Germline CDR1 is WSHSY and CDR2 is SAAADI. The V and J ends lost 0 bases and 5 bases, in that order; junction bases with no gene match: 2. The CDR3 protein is CASSESGTGYQPQHF. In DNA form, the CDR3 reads TGCGCCAGCAGTGAGTCGGGGACAGGGTATCAGCCCCAGCATTTT.

The CDR3 nucleotides are TGTGCCACCAGCAGTCTAACCGACACCGGGGAGCTGTTTTTT. Amino acids: CATSSLTDTGELFF. The V and J genes are TRBV15 and TRBJ2-2; D ambiguous. V lost 3 bases, J lost 3 bases, and 8 bases lay in between. The V gene's germline CDR1 is LNHNV and CDR2 YYDKDF (reference sequence). This CDR3 region has 14 residues.

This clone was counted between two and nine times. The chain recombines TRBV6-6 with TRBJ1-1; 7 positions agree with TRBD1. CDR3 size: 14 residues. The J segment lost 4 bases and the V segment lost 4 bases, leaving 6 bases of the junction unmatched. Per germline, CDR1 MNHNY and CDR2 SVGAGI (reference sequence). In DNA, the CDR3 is TGTGCCAGCAGTTTATGGCAGGGGGGCACTGAAGCTTTCTTT. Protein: CASSLWQGGTEAFF.

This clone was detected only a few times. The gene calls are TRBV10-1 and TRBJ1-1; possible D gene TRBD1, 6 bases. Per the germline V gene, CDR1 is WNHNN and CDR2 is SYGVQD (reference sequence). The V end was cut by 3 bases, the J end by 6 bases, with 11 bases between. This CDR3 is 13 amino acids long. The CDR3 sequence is CASSEPGASEAFF. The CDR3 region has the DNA TGCGCCAGCAGTGAACCAGGGGCGTCTGAAGCTTTCTTT.

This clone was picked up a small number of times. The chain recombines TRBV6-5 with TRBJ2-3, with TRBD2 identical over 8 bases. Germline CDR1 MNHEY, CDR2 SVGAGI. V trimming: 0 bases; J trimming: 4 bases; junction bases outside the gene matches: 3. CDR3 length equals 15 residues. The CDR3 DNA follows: TGTGCCAGCAGTTACTCGCCGGGGGGGCCAGATACGCAGTATTTT. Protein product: CASSYSPGGPDTQYF.

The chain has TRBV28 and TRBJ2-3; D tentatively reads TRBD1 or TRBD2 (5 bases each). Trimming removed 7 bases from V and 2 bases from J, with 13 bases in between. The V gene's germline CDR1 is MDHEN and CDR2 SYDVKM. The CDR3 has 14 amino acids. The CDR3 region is CASNLGPYTDTQYF. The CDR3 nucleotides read TGTGCCAGCAACCTGGGACCGTACACAGATACGCAGTATTTT.

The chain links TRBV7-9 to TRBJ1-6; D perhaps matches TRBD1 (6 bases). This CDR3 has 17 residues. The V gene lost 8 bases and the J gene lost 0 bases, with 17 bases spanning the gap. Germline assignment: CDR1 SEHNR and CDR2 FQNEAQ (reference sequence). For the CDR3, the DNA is TGTGCCAGCTCATTGGACAGTTTGAGCTCCTATAATTCACCCCTCCACTTT. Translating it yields CASSLDSLSSYNSPLHF.

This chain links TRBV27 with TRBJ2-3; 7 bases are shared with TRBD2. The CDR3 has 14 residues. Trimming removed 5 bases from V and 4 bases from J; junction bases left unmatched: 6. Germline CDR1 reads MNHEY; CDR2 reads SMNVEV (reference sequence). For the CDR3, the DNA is TGTGCCAGCAGTGAGATGGGGGGGGCAGATACGCAGTATTTT. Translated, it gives CASSEMGGADTQYF.

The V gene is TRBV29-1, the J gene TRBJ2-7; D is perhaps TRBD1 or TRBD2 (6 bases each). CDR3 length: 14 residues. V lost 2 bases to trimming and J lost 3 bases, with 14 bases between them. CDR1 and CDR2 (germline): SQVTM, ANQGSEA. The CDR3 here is CSVETGGPFYEQYF. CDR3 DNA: TGCAGCGTTGAAACCGGGGGCCCCTTCTACGAGCAGTACTTC.

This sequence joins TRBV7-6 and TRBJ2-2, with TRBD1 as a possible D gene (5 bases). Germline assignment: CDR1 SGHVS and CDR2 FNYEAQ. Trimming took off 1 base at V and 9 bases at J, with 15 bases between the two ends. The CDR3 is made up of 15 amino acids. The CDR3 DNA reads TGTGCCAGCAGCTTAGGGGGCAAGCCCGTCTGGGAGCTGTTTTTT. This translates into CASSLGGKPVWELFF. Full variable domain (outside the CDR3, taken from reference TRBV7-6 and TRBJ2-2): GAGVSQSPRYKVTKRGQDVALRCDPISGHVSLYWYRQALGQGPEFLTYFNYEAQQDKSGLPNDRFSAERPEGSISTLTIQRTEQRDSAMYRCASSLGGKPVWELFFGEGSRLTVL.

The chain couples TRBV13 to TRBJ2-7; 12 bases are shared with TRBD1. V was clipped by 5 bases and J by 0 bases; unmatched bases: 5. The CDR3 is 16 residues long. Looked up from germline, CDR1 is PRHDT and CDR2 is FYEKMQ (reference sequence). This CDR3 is CASSVSGQGASYEQYF. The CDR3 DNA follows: TGTGCCAGCAGCGTTTCGGGACAGGGGGCCTCCTACGAGCAGTACTTC.

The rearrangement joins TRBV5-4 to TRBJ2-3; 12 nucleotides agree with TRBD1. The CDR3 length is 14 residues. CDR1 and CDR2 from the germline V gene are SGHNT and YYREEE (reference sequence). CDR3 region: CAIRWGQGADTQYF. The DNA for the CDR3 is TGTGCTATCAGGTGGGGACAGGGGGCGGATACGCAGTATTTT. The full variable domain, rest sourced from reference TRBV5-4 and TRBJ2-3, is ETGVTQSPTHLIKTRGQQVTLRCSSQSGHNTVSWYQQALGQGPQFIFQYYREEENGRGNFPPRFSGLQFPNYSSELNVNALELDDSALYLCAIRWGQGADTQYFGPGTRLTVL.

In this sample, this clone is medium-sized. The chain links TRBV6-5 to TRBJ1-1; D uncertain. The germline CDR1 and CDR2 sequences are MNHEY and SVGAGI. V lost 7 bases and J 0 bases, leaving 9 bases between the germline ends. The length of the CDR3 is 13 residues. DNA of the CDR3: TGTGCCAGCAAGATAGGCATGAACACTGAAGCTTTCTTT. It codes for CASKIGMNTEAFF.

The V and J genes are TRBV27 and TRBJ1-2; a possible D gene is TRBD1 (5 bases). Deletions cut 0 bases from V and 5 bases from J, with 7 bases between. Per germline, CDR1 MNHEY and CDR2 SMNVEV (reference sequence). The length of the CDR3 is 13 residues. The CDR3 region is CASSLSREYGYTF. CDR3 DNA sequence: TGTGCCAGCAGTTTATCCAGGGAATATGGCTACACCTTC.

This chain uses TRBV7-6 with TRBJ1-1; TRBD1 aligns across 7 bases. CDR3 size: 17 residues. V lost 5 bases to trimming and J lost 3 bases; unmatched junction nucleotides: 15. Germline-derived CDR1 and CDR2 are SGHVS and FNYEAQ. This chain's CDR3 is CASSQTAPGRGDTEAFF. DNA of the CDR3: TGTGCCAGCAGCCAAACGGCGCCTGGCAGGGGGGACACTGAAGCTTTCTTT.

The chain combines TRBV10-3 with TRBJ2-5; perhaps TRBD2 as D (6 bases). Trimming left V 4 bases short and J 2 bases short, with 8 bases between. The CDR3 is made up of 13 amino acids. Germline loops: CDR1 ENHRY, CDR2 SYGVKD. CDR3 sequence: CAISVEGQETQYF. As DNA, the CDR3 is TGTGCCATCAGTGTGGAGGGACAAGAGACCCAGTACTTC.